These 25 T cell receptor beta chains share one sample of origin, sequenced in a study of Ad26.COV2.S vaccination and SARS-CoV-2 variants. TCRdb's copy holds only in-frame clones and misses some; the assay was immunoSEQ multiplex PCR. Among 350,000 to 500,000 clones listed, about nine tenths were seen once. Sample treatment: some 20 received Ad26.COV2.S at low or high dose, single or two shots; about 5 received placebo; per-sample allocation not given. Each sample was drawn 63 days after the first injection (of vaccine or placebo). Sample: peripheral blood, taken in a trial of Ad26.COV2.S vaccine versus placebo. These receptors all stem from a person aged 18-60 years who received the Ad26.COV2.S COVID-19 vaccine or a placebo.

This clone has only one observation. The chain combines TRBV19 with TRBJ2-3; 9 bases fit TRBD2. Germline V gene sequence: CDR1 LNHDA, CDR2 SQIVND (reference sequence). CDR3 size: 14 residues. With 10 bases clipped from V and 0 bases from J, the junction kept 5 bases outside the gene matches. The CDR3 protein is CATRLAVSTDTQYF. CDR3 sequence (DNA): TGTGCCACGCGACTAGCGGTTAGCACAGATACGCAGTATTTT.

In its sample, this clone was seen a few times. The chain joins TRBV19 to TRBJ2-4; TRBD1 is a possible D gene (6 bases). The CDR3 is made up of 15 amino acids. Trimming cost V 6 bases and J 3 bases, with 15 bases left between them. In germline, CDR1 is LNHDA, CDR2 SQIVND (reference sequence). CDR3 sequence (DNA): TGTGCCAGTAGCGCGACGACAGGTGGCAAAAACATTCAGTACTTC. Protein: CASSATTGGKNIQYF.

The chain recombines TRBV19 with TRBJ2-2; D possibly corresponds to TRBD2 (6 bases). The CDR3 runs 17 residues. Trimming took 1 base from V and 3 from J, leaving 15 bases between them. CDR1 and CDR2 (germline): LNHDA, SQIVND (reference sequence). CDR3: CASSIAGGRYDTGELFF. The CDR3 DNA sequence: TGTGCCAGTAGTATAGCTGGGGGGAGATACGACACCGGGGAGCTGTTTTTT.

The chain couples TRBV4-3 to TRBJ1-3; tentative D call: TRBD1 (6 bases). Germline CDR1 LGHNA, CDR2 YSLEER. V lost 0 bases and J lost 0, with 12 bases in between. The CDR3 contains 17 residues. The CDR3 DNA is TGCGCCAGCAGCCAAGAGGCAACAGGGAGCTCTGGAAACACCATATATTTT. It translates to CASSQEATGSSGNTIYF.

This clone was seen more than once but under ten times. J is TRBJ2-1 and V is TRBV6-4; 12 bases agree with TRBD1. Germline-derived CDR1 and CDR2 are MRHNA and SNTAGT. V shed 4 bases, J shed 8 bases, and the junction held 3 bases outside the gene matches. The CDR3 covers 14 residues. This CDR3 reads CASSAGTGGDEQFF. The CDR3 DNA follows: TGTGCCAGCAGTGCCGGGACAGGGGGCGATGAGCAGTTCTTC.

Turning to this clone: This sample also contains other DNA sequences that code for the same CDR3. The V call is TRBV19, the J call TRBJ2-5; D ambiguous. Germline assignment: CDR1 LNHDA and CDR2 SQIVND (reference sequence). CDR3 length equals 13 residues. Between the trimmed V and J ends, which lost 6 bases and 4 bases, there was a span of 12 bases. The CDR3 coding sequence is TGTGCCAGTAGCCCCGACCCAGGAGAGACCCAGTACTTC. Protein: CASSPDPGETQYF. The complete variable domain, with remaining parts taken from reference TRBV19 and TRBJ2-5, reads DGGITQSPKYLFRKEGQNVTLSCEQNLNHDAMYWYRQDPGQGLRLIYYSQIVNDFQKGDIAEGYSVSREKKESFPLTVTSAQKNPTAFYLCASSPDPGETQYFGPGTRLLVL.

The rearrangement joins TRBV27 to TRBJ1-1, with TRBD1 matching over 9 bases. After removal of 3 bases from V and 4 bases from J, the junction contained 12 bases not matched to a gene. Looked up from germline, CDR1 is MNHEY and CDR2 is SMNVEV (reference sequence). The CDR3 totals 17 residues. The CDR3 nucleotides are TGTGCCAGCAGTTTTGATTCTGACAGGGGGTTACGCACTGAAGCTTTCTTT. Its translation: CASSFDSDRGLRTEAFF.

This rearrangement joins TRBV28 to TRBJ1-2; 9 nucleotides agree with TRBD1. The V gene's germline CDR1 is MDHEN and CDR2 SYDVKM. CDR3 length equals 15 residues. Germline trimming cut 2 bases from V and 7 bases from J; bases unmatched to any gene: 8. The CDR3 region is CASSLLLTGGTGYTF. DNA for the CDR3: TGTGCCAGCAGTTTACTTTTGACAGGGGGTACTGGCTACACCTTC.

The sample holds one count of this clone. The rearrangement links TRBV9 to TRBJ2-3; D gene unclear. CDR3 length: 14 amino acids. Trimming took off 2 bases at V and 3 bases at J, with 10 bases between the two ends. CDR1 is SGDLS and CDR2 is YYNGEE in the germline V gene. This CDR3 is CASSVPPETDTQYF. CDR3 sequence (DNA): TGTGCCAGCAGCGTTCCCCCGGAGACAGATACGCAGTATTTT.

This chain joins TRBV5-4 and TRBJ2-1; D uncertain. This CDR3 contains 15 residues. V lost 5 bases and J lost 6, with 18 bases in between. The germline V gene encodes CDR1 SGHNT and CDR2 YYREEE (reference sequence). Here the CDR3 DNA reads TGTGCCAGCAGGAAAGACGTGTACGGTCTCAATGAGCAGTTCTTC. Amino acids: CASRKDVYGLNEQFF.

The chain links TRBV28 to TRBJ2-7; TRBD2 matches at 7 bases. Losses at the gene ends were 7 bases for V and 0 bases for J; bases not matched to a gene: 12. CDR3 size: 16 residues. Germline V gives CDR1 MDHEN, CDR2 SYDVKM. Here the CDR3 DNA reads TGTGCCAGCACCGTGGGGGGGATCCCCAGCTCCTACGAGCAGTACTTC. It is translated as CASTVGGIPSSYEQYF.

The chain joins TRBV9 to TRBJ2-2; D gene uncertain. The CDR3 extends over 13 amino acids. Trimming stripped 2 bases from V and 5 bases from J, with 7 bases between. The germline V gene has CDR1 SGDLS and CDR2 YYNGEE. CDR3 amino acids: CASSVWGTGELFF. DNA for the CDR3: TGTGCCAGCAGCGTCTGGGGAACCGGGGAGCTGTTTTTT.

The J gene is TRBJ2-5, the V gene TRBV27, with D possibly TRBD1 on 5 matching bases. Germline-derived CDR1 and CDR2 are MNHEY and SMNVEV (reference sequence). The CDR3 spans 13 residues. Trimming cost V 2 bases and J 5 bases, with 9 bases left between them. CDR3 bases: TGTGCCAGCAGTTTAGGCAGGGTGGAGACCCAGTACTTC. It encodes CASSLGRVETQYF.

The rearrangement uses TRBV11-1 and TRBJ2-7; 7 nucleotides align to TRBD2. V shed 5 bases and J 0 bases; nucleotides not matched to a gene: 4. Germline V gene lookup returns CDR1 SGHAT and CDR2 FQDESV (reference sequence). The CDR3 runs 14 residues. The CDR3 sequence: CASSPERGSYEQYF. The CDR3 DNA reads TGTGCCAGCAGCCCGGAGCGGGGCTCCTACGAGCAGTACTTC.

CDR3 DNA: TGTGCCAGCAGCTTGTCCGCAGGGGCGGATTCACCCCTCCACTTT. Protein: CASSLSAGADSPLHF. This chain links TRBV7-9 with TRBJ1-6; possibly TRBD1 for D (6 bases). CDR1 SEHNR and CDR2 FQNEAQ come from the germline V gene (reference sequence). V was shortened by 3 bases and J by 8 bases, with 14 bases between the two germline ends. The CDR3 is 15 amino acids.

The table lists this clone with a count of one. V is TRBV7-2 and J is TRBJ2-5; 9 bases match TRBD1. V gave up 3 bases and J gave up 3 bases; unmatched junction bases: 2. The germline CDR1 and CDR2 sequences are SGHTA and FQGNSA. This CDR3 is 14 amino acids long. The DNA of the CDR3 is TGTGCCAGCAGCTTGGGACAGGGAGAAGAGACCCAGTACTTC. It encodes CASSLGQGEETQYF.

The chain links TRBV3-1 (or the pseudogene TRBV3-2) to TRBJ1-1, with TRBD1 matching over 8 bases. The CDR3 length is 14 residues. The germline V gene encodes CDR1 LGHDT and CDR2 YNNKEL (reference sequence). With 3 bases clipped from V and 4 bases from J, the junction kept 4 bases outside the gene matches. The CDR3 bases are TGTGCCAGCAGCCACGACAGGGGCGGCACTGAAGCTTTCTTT. This gives the protein CASSHDRGGTEAFF.

V is TRBV9 and J is TRBJ2-1; 12 positions match TRBD2. The V gene end was trimmed by 0 bases and the J gene end by 7 bases; junction bases not matched to a gene: 5. The CDR3 covers 16 residues. The V gene's germline CDR1 is SGDLS and CDR2 YYNGEE. The CDR3, as DNA: TGTGCCAGCAGCGTAGGGCGACTAGCGGGAGTTAATGAGCAGTTCTTC. Translated, it gives CASSVGRLAGVNEQFF.

V gene TRBV6-5 combines with J gene TRBJ2-3; unclear D gene. This CDR3 contains 14 residues. Between the trimmed V and J ends, which lost 0 bases and 6 bases, there was a span of 10 bases. Germline V gene data show CDR1 as MNHEY and CDR2 as SVGAGI. The DNA of the CDR3 is TGTGCCAGCAGTTACTCGATAAATGGGGATACGCAGTATTTT. The encoded protein is CASSYSINGDTQYF.

The rearrangement joins TRBV29-1 to TRBJ1-2; the match to TRBD1 covers 10 bases. Trimming took 3 bases from V and 8 from J; bases not matched to a gene: 6. The CDR3 sequence is 13 residues long. CDR1 is SQVTM and CDR2 is ANQGSEA in the germline V gene. The CDR3 region has the DNA TGCAGCGTTGAGGGGACAGGGGCCGGCGGCTACACCTTC. It yields the protein CSVEGTGAGGYTF.

The rearrangement uses TRBV19 and TRBJ1-1; 8 nucleotides agree with TRBD1. The V gene end was trimmed by 5 bases and the J gene end by 1 base; junction bases not matched to a gene: 6. Germline lookup yields CDR1 LNHDA and CDR2 SQIVND (reference sequence). This CDR3 has 15 residues. In nucleotides, the CDR3 is TGTGCCAGTAGTGATCCCGGGACAGGGAACACTGAAGCTTTCTTT. Residues: CASSDPGTGNTEAFF.

This clone was counted once. The rearrangement links TRBV5-5 to TRBJ2-7, with no clear D. The V gene lost 4 bases and the J gene lost 2 bases, with 16 bases spanning the gap. Germline V gives CDR1 SGHKS, CDR2 YYEKEE (reference sequence). This CDR3 contains 15 residues. The CDR3 spells CASSLRTAATYEQYF. In nucleotides, the CDR3 is TGTGCCAGCAGCCTTCGGACGGCAGCTACCTACGAGCAGTACTTC. Variable domain in full (rest from reference TRBV5-5 and TRBJ2-7): DAGVTQSPTHLIKTRGQQVTLRCSPISGHKSVSWYQQVLGQGPQFIFQYYEKEERGRGNFPDRFSARQFPNYSSELNVNALLLGDSALYLCASSLRTAATYEQYFGPGTRLTVT.

This sequence joins TRBV7-9 and TRBJ2-7; tentative D call: TRBD1 (5 bases). Trimming shortened V by 8 bases and J by 4 bases, and 9 bases separated the two germline ends. CDR3 length equals 11 residues. Germline CDR1 SEHNR, CDR2 FQNEAQ (reference sequence). This CDR3 is CASGRAYEQYF. The DNA for the CDR3 is TGTGCCAGCGGCAGGGCGTACGAGCAGTACTTC.

The chain employs TRBV27 and TRBJ2-3; 7 nucleotides match TRBD2. Germline V gene data show CDR1 as MNHEY and CDR2 as SMNVEV (reference sequence). Trimming at V came to 5 bases and at J to 2 bases, leaving 10 bases not matched to a gene. The CDR3 has 16 amino acids. CDR3 nucleotide sequence: TGTGCCAGCAGTCCTTGGCAGGGAGGGAACACAGATACGCAGTATTTT. Encoded protein: CASSPWQGGNTDTQYF.

V gene TRBV11-3 combines with J gene TRBJ2-7, with D possibly matching TRBD2 (6 bases). The CDR3 totals 14 residues. V was shortened by 4 bases and J by 6 bases, with 16 bases between the two germline ends. Germline V CDR1 and CDR2: SGHNT, YENEEA. The CDR3 sequence: CASSSTSRSSEQYF. The CDR3 nucleotides are TGTGCCAGCAGCTCTACTAGCAGAAGCAGCGAGCAGTACTTC.